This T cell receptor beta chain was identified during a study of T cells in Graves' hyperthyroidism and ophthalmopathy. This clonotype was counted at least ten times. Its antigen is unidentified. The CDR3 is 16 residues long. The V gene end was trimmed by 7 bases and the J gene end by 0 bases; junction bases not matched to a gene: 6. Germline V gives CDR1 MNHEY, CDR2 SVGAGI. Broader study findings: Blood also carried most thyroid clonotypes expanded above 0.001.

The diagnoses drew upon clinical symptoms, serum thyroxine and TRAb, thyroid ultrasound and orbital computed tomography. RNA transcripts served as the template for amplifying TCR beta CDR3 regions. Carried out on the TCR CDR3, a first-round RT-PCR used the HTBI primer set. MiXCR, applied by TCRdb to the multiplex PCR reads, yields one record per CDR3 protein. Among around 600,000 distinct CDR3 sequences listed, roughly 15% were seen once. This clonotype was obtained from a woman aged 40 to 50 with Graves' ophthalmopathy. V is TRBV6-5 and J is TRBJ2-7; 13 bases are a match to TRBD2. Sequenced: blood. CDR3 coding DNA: TGTGCCAGCAAACGGACTAGCGGGAGTGCCTCCTACGAGCAGTACTTC. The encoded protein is CASKRTSGSASYEQYF.